Described below is a single TCR beta chain sequence and its context. The antigen this receptor binds is unknown. One base away there is no much larger clone; base qualities are not given. This sample was taken from a study of beta chain features in type 1 diabetes (dated by TCRdb to between 2018 and 2020). About the study as a whole: Mean age, gender distribution, total cell number and subset yield did not differ between patients and healthy donors. A total of roughly 100 million sorted cells were examined across all samples, and a strong correlation was observed between cell number per subset and RNA yield. The study compared TCRB repertoires of sorted circulating CD4+ T cell subsets between recently diagnosed type 1 diabetes patients and matched healthy donors. Regulatory and stem cell-like memory subsets were obtained from only 8 patients and about 8 healthy donors, while naive and central memory subsets were obtained from all 28 donors. Study-level results and caveats: A moderate but significant shortening of TCRB CDR3 length was observed in type 1 diabetes patients in all four CD4+ subsets. HLA sub-analyses involved small numbers of individuals, so any influence of HLA type on TCRB rearrangement remained unresolved. Shorter templates might have been favored by PCR, but patient and control samples were amplified and corrected together, so both groups would have been affected equally by any skew. Patients with type 1 diabetes made fewer insertions and deleted more nucleotides at VDJ recombination sites, implying thymic rearrangement abnormalities. The naive, central memory and regulatory TCRB repertoires appeared to resemble one another more closely among patients than among healthy donors. Because cDNA was sequenced instead of genomic DNA, activated cells with high expression could be over-represented, although the groups did not differ in activation or CD3 levels.

Counted from cysteine to phenylalanine, this CDR3 has 11 amino acids. Just CDR3 DNA is preserved here, 33 bases in frame from base 1. The junction carries 9 bases between V and J, which are trimmed by 2 bases and 8 bases respectively. CDR1 and CDR2 are read off the germline V gene as SQVTM and ANQGSEA. The entire amount of isolated RNA was reverse transcribed using the High Capacity cDNA Reverse Transcription Kit, so the sequenced TCRB transcripts were expressed ones. Deep immunoSEQ sequencing was performed on naive, central memory and regulatory T cell samples, with an average of roughly 4 million total reads per sample. Sorted cells were lysed in RLT buffer, and RNA was extracted using DNase-treated RNeasy Micro or Mini kits according to cell number. Each cell subset was processed separately to prevent cross-contamination, with patient and healthy donor samples processed together. Using the immunoSEQ multiplex PCR, TCRB sequences were amplified from cDNA into 87-bp fragments spanning the CDR3 region. Sequencing of the amplicons was performed on the Illumina HiSeq platform. Turning to the authors' computational methods: PCR bias was corrected computationally using synthetic template baselines, and reads within Hamming distance 2 were collapsed, with unmergeable singletons discarded. Reads were aligned to IMGT to assign V, D and J genes, CDR3 length, and insertions or deletions at six rearrangement sites. Within each subset, clonotype counts were normalized to the number of sorted cells before true diversity and Gini coefficients were calculated with the tcR R package. The overlap coefficient, calculated on TCRB nucleotide sequences, was used to measure repertoire sharing. TCRdb carries this immuneACCESS record with in-frame sequences only. Its versions omit some clonotypes, under half of them owing to an unresolved V gene in the studies checked, with the rest unexplained. Clonal size and the V and J genes are those of that table, whereas D and trimming came from the DNA. The sample table shows 150,000 to 200,000 clones, and 7.8% are seen once. The top ten constitute around 0.9% of the sample.

From each donor, a single peripheral blood sample of about 120 mL on average was drawn into heparinised tubes. A BD FACSAria II and a panel including CD45RO, CCR7, CD25, CD127, CD95 and CD27 were used to sort naive, central memory, regulatory and stem cell-like memory CD4+ T cells. Every sorted population had a purity above 95%. PBMCs were isolated right away by Lymphoprep density gradient centrifugation and were stained directly, without culture. To minimize batch effects, samples were stained and sorted in pairs, one healthy donor with one patient per experiment. Sequenced material: central memory CD4+ T cells from blood. The rearrangement combines TRBV29-1 with TRBJ1-1; D gene: possibly TRBD1, on 5 matching bases. The sequence derives from a middle-aged woman with type 1 diabetes. The DNA sequence reads TGCAGCGTTGAACTCAGGGTGGAAGCTTTCTTT. This yields the protein CSVELRVEAFF.